This T cell receptor beta chain came from a study of radiotherapy plus CTLA-4 blockade in lung cancer. Background on the study: Objective responses were seen in over 15% of patients, disease control in approximately 30%.

Germline V gene sequence: CDR1 LNHDA, CDR2 SQIVND (reference sequence). This CDR3 comprises 14 residues. V lost 6 bases and J 0 bases, leaving 6 bases between the germline ends. The study, taken as a whole, reports: Once radiotherapy plus ipilimumab had been given, TCR clones derived from tumor expanded in blood. Per reports, early blood T cell clone dynamics, plus interferon-beta, forecast response most strongly.

Focal radiation plus CTLA-4 blockade with ipilimumab was administered to patients who had chemo-refractory metastatic non-small-cell lung cancer. The table lists this clone with a few counts. Its target is unknown. Profiled with immunoSEQ multiplex PCR; TCRdb holds only in-frame clones, not every one. This sample has 45,000 to 55,000 clones, with 60% to 80% found just once. The source material was peripheral blood, sampled from a patient treated with radiotherapy plus ipilimumab. The receptor was derived from a human donor with non-small cell lung cancer who had stable disease on radiotherapy plus ipilimumab. The chain carries TRBV19 and TRBJ2-6; no clear D. The CDR3 bases are TGTGCCAGTAGCCCCGACTCTGGGGCCAACGTCCTGACTTTC. Its translation: CASSPDSGANVLTF.